These 14 T cell receptor beta chains came from one sample sequenced in a study of T cells in women clearing cervical HPV infection. Data came from immunoSEQ multiplex PCR; TCRdb stores just in-frame clones and leaves some out. The listing contains around 13,000 clones. Material for sequencing was blood buffy coat. The source of these receptors is a woman between 18 and 70 years old with a cervical HPV16 infection that either progressed to CIN3+ or cleared (not recorded which).

Comment on this clone: The CDR3 extends 3 residues past the end of the read, so its final part is completed from the germline J gene. J is TRBJ2-7 and V is TRBV23-1, with 9 bases identical to TRBD1. TRBV23-1 belongs to the ORF category, with a function that is uncertain. J gave up 4 bases and V 6 bases, and 13 bases lay outside the gene matches. The CDR3 loop spans 16 amino acids. The CDR3 bases that were read are TGCGCCAGCAGCCGCACTTCGACAGGGGGATTGTACGAG. This translates into CASSRTSTGGLYE. The full CDR3 protein is CASSRTSTGGLYEQYF.

As to this clone: Read coverage stops 3 residues before the CDR3 terminus; the germline J gene supplies the remainder. The rearrangement joins TRBV20-1 to TRBJ2-5; a possible D gene is TRBD2 (6 bases). The CDR3 has 11 residues. Per germline, CDR1 DFQATT and CDR2 SNEGSKA (reference sequence). V gave up 7 bases and J gave up 4 bases, with 10 bases separating them. Incomplete CDR3 DNA: TGCAGTGGGGGGGTTGGAGAGACC. This codes for CSGGVGET. From start to end, the CDR3 is CSGGVGETQYF.

Incomplete CDR3 DNA: TGTGCCAGCAGCGTAGGAGACTCCGAAGTTTATACG. Amino acids: CASSVGDSEVYT. Given in full, the CDR3 is CASSVGDSEVYTQYF. This sequence joins TRBV9 and TRBJ2-3; no firm D call. Coverage ceases 3 residues before the CDR3 finishes, and the germline J gene fills in the end. CDR1 is SGDLS, CDR2 YYNGEE, per germline. V was trimmed by 0 bases and J by 7 bases, leaving 15 bases between them. CDR3 length: 15 amino acids.

To note about this clone: The read ends 3 residues shy of where the CDR3 ends; the end is completed using the germline J gene. The rearrangement links TRBV7-2 to TRBJ2-4; D gene ambiguous. V lost 4 bases to trimming and J lost 9 bases, with 16 bases between them. This CDR3 region has 14 residues. Germline V lookup: CDR1 SGHTA, CDR2 FQGNSA. The CDR3 protein is CASSSMAANGIQYF. The sequenced part of the CDR3 DNA is TGTGCCAGCAGCTCGATGGCGGCGAACGGCATT.

Regarding this clone: The read finishes 3 residues shy of the CDR3 end, and the germline J gene is used to complete it. The rearrangement joins TRBV4-1 to TRBJ2-7; D is possibly TRBD1 (6 bases). The CDR3 loop spans 13 amino acids. Trimming cost V 4 bases and J 3 bases, with 10 bases left between them. Germline V gene lookup returns CDR1 MGHRA and CDR2 YSYEKL. Incomplete CDR3 DNA: TGCGCCAGCAGCCGGACAGAAAACTACGAG. Protein product: CASSRTENYE. The entire CDR3 protein reads CASSRTENYEQYF.

In the case of this clone: The CDR3 extends 3 residues past the end of the read, so its final part is completed from the germline J gene. The chain combines TRBV19 with TRBJ1-5; possibly TRBD1 for D (5 bases). V dropped 6 bases and J dropped 5 bases, with 11 bases sitting between them. The germline gives CDR1 LNHDA, CDR2 SQIVND (reference sequence). This CDR3 has 13 residues. CDR3 region: CASRAGKDQPQHF. Partial CDR3 DNA: TGTGCCAGTAGGGCAGGGAAGGATCAGCCC.

Regarding this clone: The read gets to within 3 residues of the CDR3 end, and the germline J gene fills in the rest. This rearrangement joins TRBV7-8 to TRBJ2-2; 9 nucleotides match TRBD1. Germline loops: CDR1 SGHVS, CDR2 FQNEAQ. This CDR3 comprises 14 residues. CDR3 in amino acids: CASSTTGGNSPLFF. Partial CDR3 DNA: TGTGCCAGCAGCACGACAGGGGGGAATTCACCG.

As regards this clone: The DNA ends 3 residues before the CDR3 does, and the rest of the CDR3 is filled in from the germline J gene. The chain has TRBV5-1 and TRBJ2-7; D may be TRBD2 (5 bases). Trimming removed 8 bases at V and 0 bases at J, with 12 bases between. Looked up from germline, CDR1 is SGHRS and CDR2 is YFSETQ. The CDR3 has 13 amino acids. The CDR3 loop is CASNPSGSYEQYF. The part of the CDR3 DNA that was read is TGCGCCAGTAACCCCAGCGGCTCCTACGAG.

With respect to this clone: The read ends 3 residues before the CDR3 terminus; that terminus is restored from the germline J gene. The chain couples TRBV10-1 to TRBJ2-3; D remains unclear. Germline CDR1 WNHNN, CDR2 SYGVQD (reference sequence). The CDR3 has 14 amino acids. The germline V and J ends were trimmed by 3 bases and 0 bases, with 7 bases remaining between them. CDR3 residues: CASSDAVSTDTQYF. Partial CDR3 DNA: TGCGCCAGCAGTGATGCGGTTAGCACAGATACG.

Details on this clone: The sequence runs out 3 residues before the end of the CDR3; the remainder is reconstructed from the germline J gene. The chain links TRBV11-2 to TRBJ1-2; perhaps TRBD1 as D (5 bases). The CDR3 is 13 residues long. CDR1 is SGHAT and CDR2 is FQNNGV in the germline V gene. This CDR3 reads CASSPDSFEGYTF. CDR3 DNA (partial): TGTGCCAGCAGCCCCGACAGCTTTGAGGGC. Full variable domain (missing parts from reference TRBV11-2 and TRBJ1-2): EAGVAQSPRYKIIEKRQSVAFWCNPISGHATLYWYQQILGQGPKLLIQFQNNGVVDDSQLPKDRFSAERLKGVDSTLKIQPAKLEDSAVYLCASSPDSFEGYTFGSGTRLTVV.

The CDR3 loop is CASSDRKLFF. The sequenced CDR3 bases are TGTGCCAGCAGTGATCGAAAA. This sequence joins TRBV6-1 and TRBJ1-4, with D unresolved. The read comes to an end 3 residues before the CDR3 does, leaving the germline J gene to fill in the end. There are 10 residues in the CDR3. Germline CDR1 reads MNHNS; CDR2 reads SASEGT. V shed 3 bases and J shed 10 bases, with 3 bases lying between them.

A remark on this clone: From the germline J gene comes the end of the CDR3, since the read stops 3 residues before it. The chain has TRBV6-1 and TRBJ2-2; unclear D gene. This CDR3 has 14 residues. V was clipped by 3 bases and J by 3 bases, with 8 bases between them. Germline CDR1 reads MNHNS; CDR2 reads SASEGT. CDR3 in amino acids: CASSDGFDTGELFF. The part of the CDR3 DNA that was read is TGTGCCAGCAGTGACGGGTTCGACACCGGGGAG.

Details on this clone: The CDR3 goes on 3 residues after the read ends, and that part is filled in from the germline J gene. This chain joins TRBV20-1 and TRBJ2-5, with 9 bases aligning to TRBD2. Germline V gene data show CDR1 as DFQATT and CDR2 as SNEGSKA (reference sequence). This CDR3 contains 19 residues. Unmatched junction bases numbered 16, after V lost 0 bases and J lost 2 bases. CDR3 loop: CSAREGAGGPVGPQETQYF. CDR3 DNA, as far as it was read: TGCAGTGCTAGAGAGGGGGCGGGGGGGCCGGTTGGTCCACAAGAGACC.

A word on this clone: The read ends 3 residues early relative to the CDR3; the germline J gene fills the gap. V gene TRBV20-1 combines with J gene TRBJ1-5, with no clear D. Per the germline V gene, CDR1 is DFQATT and CDR2 is SNEGSKA (reference sequence). The CDR3 is 14 amino acids. V lost 3 bases, J lost 3 bases, and 12 bases lay in between. CDR3: CSASGGPNNQPQHF. CDR3 DNA, as far as it was read: TGCAGTGCTAGCGGAGGGCCCAACAATCAGCCC.